These T cell receptor beta chains were read from a single sample in a study of blood T cell repertoires in COVID-19. The data were produced by immunoSEQ multiplex PCR, yet TCRdb's version contains in-frame clones alone and is incomplete. The data contain about 180,000 clones, approximately 87% of them singletons. The source material was peripheral blood. The receptors were gathered from a man aged 35-49 years with active or convalescent COVID-19. CDR3s include the opening cysteine and the closing phenylalanine or tryptophan. The D gene is left open where the match is weak. Clone size is shown for a subset of rows, as once, few, many or a class of expanded clone.

TRBV20-1,.,TRBD2,TRBJ2-1,CSASPSGPYNEQFF,TGCAGTGCTAGTCCTAGCGGGCCCTACAATGAGCAGTTCTTC
TRBV3-1/TRBV3-2,.,TRBD1,TRBJ1-1,CARDGRQGLNTEAFF,TGTGCCAGAGACGGTAGACAGGGCTTGAACACTGAAGCTTTCTTT
TRBV13,.,.,TRBJ1-3,CASSPLRSGNTIYF,TGTGCCAGCAGCCCACTACGCTCTGGAAACACCATATATTTT
TRBV2,.,.,TRBJ2-6,CASSGSREARGANVLTF,TGTGCCAGCAGTGGGAGTAGGGAGGCGCGTGGGGCCAACGTCCTGACTTTC
TRBV4-1,.,.,TRBJ2-2,CASSQGQGITGELFF,TGCGCCAGCAGCCAAGGCCAGGGGATCACCGGGGAGCTGTTTTTT
TRBV7-9,few,.,TRBJ1-5,CASSLGGYSNQPQHF,TGTGCCAGCAGCTTAGGCGGTTATAGCAATCAGCCCCAGCATTTT
TRBV12-1,.,.,TRBJ2-3,CASSTPAGAPAGPNTDTQYF,TGTGCCAGCAGCACTCCAGCGGGGGCCCCGGCAGGTCCAAACACAGATACGCAGTATTTT
TRBV25-1,.,TRBD1,TRBJ1-2,CASSQPGQGSYGYTF,TGTGCCAGCAGTCAACCGGGACAGGGGTCTTATGGCTACACCTTC
TRBV5-1,.,TRBD1,TRBJ1-4,CASRTGVNNEKLFF,TGCGCCAGCAGGACAGGGGTTAATAATGAAAAACTGTTTTTT
TRBV9,.,TRBD2,TRBJ2-1,CASSGAGGPVNEQFF,TGTGCCAGCAGCGGAGCGGGGGGGCCTGTCAATGAGCAGTTCTTC
TRBV4-2,.,.,TRBJ1-4,CASSQTPGLQGNNEKLFF,TGTGCCAGCAGCCAAACACCGGGGCTTCAGGGGAATAATGAAAAACTGTTTTTT
TRBV2,.,TRBD1,TRBJ2-2,CARRGQGAGELFF,TGTGCCAGACGGGGACAGGGAGCCGGGGAGCTGTTTTTT
TRBV7-2,once,.,TRBJ1-1,CASSLELIVNTEAFF,TGTGCCAGCAGCTTAGAGCTGATAGTGAACACTGAAGCTTTCTTT
TRBV11-3,.,.,TRBJ2-3,CASSGGRTDTQYF,TGTGCCAGCAGCGGGGGCCGCACAGATACGCAGTATTTT
TRBV13,.,.,TRBJ1-1,CASSLGRGNTEAFF,TGTGCCAGCAGCTTAGGCAGGGGGAACACTGAAGCTTTCTTT
TRBV28,.,TRBD1,TRBJ1-5,CASSFTGTGVGSSQPQHF,TGTGCCAGCAGTTTTACCGGGACAGGGGTAGGGTCGAGTCAGCCCCAGCATTTT
TRBV7-9,.,.,TRBJ1-2,CASSLAKGRSGYGYTF,TGTGCCAGCAGCTTAGCGAAAGGGAGGAGTGGCTATGGCTACACCTTC